This TCR beta chain was profiled in a study of CD8+ T cells in alopecia areata. Whole-study context: Tofacitinib administration to treated patients was oral, at 5 to 10 mg twice daily. Notes on the study in general: Across lesional scalp, and particularly alopecia totalis/universalis, clonality surpassed that of normal scalp. Clarity of TCR sharing across patients fell short of that in mice, possibly HLA-related.

Following RNA extraction, reverse transcription yielded cDNA that acted as the sequencing template. The repertoire was sequenced with immunoSEQ multiplex PCR; TCRdb's copy has only in-frame clones and lacks some. This table holds about 190,000 clones, less than 70% found once. Treatment of the sample: oral pan-JAK inhibitor, 5-10 mg twice daily. V dropped 1 base and J dropped 7 bases, with 8 bases sitting between them. The CDR3 length is 12 residues. From germline, CDR1 is SGHVS and CDR2 FQNEAQ. Only one count was recorded for this clone. Its specificity is not known. J is TRBJ2-7 and V is TRBV7-8; D is uncertain. The material sequenced was CD4+ T cells sorted from blood, taken around week 50, from a patient treated with tofacitinib. This clonotype was obtained from a human donor with alopecia areata. The CDR3 spells CASSLVLREQYF. In nucleotides, the CDR3 is TGTGCCAGCAGCTTAGTGCTTAGAGAGCAGTACTTC. Complete variable domain (other parts from reference TRBV7-8 and TRBJ2-7): GAGVSQSPRYKVAKRGQDVALRCDPISGHVSLFWYQQALGQGPEFLTYFQNEAQLDKSGLPSDRFFAERPEGSVSTLKIQRTQQEDSAVYLCASSLVLREQYFGPGTRLTVT.